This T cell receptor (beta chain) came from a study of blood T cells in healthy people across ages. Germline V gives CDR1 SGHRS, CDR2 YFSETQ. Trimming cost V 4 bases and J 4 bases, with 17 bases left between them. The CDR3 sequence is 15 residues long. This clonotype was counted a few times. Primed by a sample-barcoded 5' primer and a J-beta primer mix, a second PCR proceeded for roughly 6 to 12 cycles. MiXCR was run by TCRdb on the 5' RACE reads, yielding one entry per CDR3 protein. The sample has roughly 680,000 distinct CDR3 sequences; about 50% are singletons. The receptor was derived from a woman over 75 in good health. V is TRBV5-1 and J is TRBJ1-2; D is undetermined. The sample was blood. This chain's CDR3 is CASSVDGLSGYGYTF. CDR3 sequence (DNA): TGCGCCAGCAGCGTCGACGGCCTCTCGGGCTATGGCTACACCTTC.